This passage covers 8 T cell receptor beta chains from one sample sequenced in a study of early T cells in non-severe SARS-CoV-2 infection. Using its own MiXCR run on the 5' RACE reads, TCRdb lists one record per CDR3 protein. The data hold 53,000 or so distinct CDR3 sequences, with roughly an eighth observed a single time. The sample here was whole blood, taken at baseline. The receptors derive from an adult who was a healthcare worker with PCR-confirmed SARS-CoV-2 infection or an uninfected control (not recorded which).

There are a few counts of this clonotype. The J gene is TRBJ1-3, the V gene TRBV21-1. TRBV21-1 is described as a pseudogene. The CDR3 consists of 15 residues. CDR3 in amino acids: CASSKEKVSGNTIYF. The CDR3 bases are TGTGCCAGCAGCAAAGAGAAAGTCTCTGGAAACACCATATATTTT.

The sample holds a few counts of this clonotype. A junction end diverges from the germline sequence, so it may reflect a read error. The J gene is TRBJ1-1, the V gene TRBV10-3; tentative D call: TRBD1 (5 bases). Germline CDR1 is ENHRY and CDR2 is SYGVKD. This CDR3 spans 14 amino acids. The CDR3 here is CAIARDGGDTEAFF. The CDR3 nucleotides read TGTGCCATAGCCCGGGACGGAGGCGACACAGAAGCTTTCTTT.

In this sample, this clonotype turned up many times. CDR3 amino acids: CASSQAGAYNEQFF. In DNA form, the CDR3 reads TGTGCCAGCAGCCAAGCGGGAGCCTACAATGAGCAGTTCTTC. The V call is TRBV14, the J call TRBJ2-1, with D possibly TRBD2 on 6 matching bases. This CDR3 has 14 amino acids. The germline CDR1 and CDR2 sequences are SGHDN and FVKESK. The V end was cut by 1 base, the J end by 2 bases, with 6 bases between.

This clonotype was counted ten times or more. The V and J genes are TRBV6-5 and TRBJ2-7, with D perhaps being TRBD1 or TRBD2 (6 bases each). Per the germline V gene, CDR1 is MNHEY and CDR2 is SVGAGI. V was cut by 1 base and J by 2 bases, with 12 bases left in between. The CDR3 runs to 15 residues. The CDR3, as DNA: TGTGCCAGCAGTTACTATGGGGGGCGGACCTACGAGCAGTACTTC. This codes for CASSYYGGRTYEQYF.

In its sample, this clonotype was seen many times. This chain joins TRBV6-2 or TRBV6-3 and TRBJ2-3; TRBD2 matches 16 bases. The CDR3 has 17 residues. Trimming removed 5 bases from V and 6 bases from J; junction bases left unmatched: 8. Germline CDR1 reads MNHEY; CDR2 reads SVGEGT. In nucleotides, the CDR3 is TGTGCCAGCAGTCCCGGGACTAGCGGGAGGGCCTGGGATACGCAGTATTTT. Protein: CASSPGTSGRAWDTQYF.

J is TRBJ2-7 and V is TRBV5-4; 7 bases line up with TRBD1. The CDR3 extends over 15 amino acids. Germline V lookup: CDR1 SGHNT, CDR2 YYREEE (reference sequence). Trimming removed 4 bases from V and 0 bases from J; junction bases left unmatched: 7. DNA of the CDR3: TGTGCCAGCAGCCCGGCCGGGACAGACTCCTACGAGCAGTACTTC. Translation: CASSPAGTDSYEQYF.

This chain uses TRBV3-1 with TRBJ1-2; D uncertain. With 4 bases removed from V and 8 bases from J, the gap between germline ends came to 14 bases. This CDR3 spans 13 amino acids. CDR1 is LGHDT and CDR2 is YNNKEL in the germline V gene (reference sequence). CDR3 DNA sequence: TGTGCCAGCAGCCTGTGGGAGCGGCCGGGCTACACCTTC. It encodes CASSLWERPGYTF. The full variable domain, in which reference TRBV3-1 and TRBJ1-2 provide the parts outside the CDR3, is DTAVSQTPKYLVTQMGNDKSIKCEQNLGHDTMYWYKQDSKKFLKIMFSYNNKELIINETVPNRFSPKSPDKAHLNLHINSLELGDSAVYFCASSLWERPGYTFGSGTRLTVV.

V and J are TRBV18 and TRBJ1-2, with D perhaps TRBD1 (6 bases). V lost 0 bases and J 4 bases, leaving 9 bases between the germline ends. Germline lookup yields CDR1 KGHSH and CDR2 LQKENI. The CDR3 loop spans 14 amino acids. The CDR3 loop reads CASSPPTGTYGYTF. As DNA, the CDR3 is TGTGCCAGCTCACCACCGACAGGCACCTATGGCTACACCTTC.